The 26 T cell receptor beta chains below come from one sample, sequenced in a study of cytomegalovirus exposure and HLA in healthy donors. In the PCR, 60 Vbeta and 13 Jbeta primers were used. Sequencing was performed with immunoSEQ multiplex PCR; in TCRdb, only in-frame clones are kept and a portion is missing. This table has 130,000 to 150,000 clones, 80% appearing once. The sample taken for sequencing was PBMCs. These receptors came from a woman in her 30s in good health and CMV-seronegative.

The DNA of the CDR3 is TGTGCCAGCAGCTTGGGGACTCAAGGAAATGAGCAGTTCTTC. Protein sequence: CASSLGTQGNEQFF. The rearrangement joins TRBV5-6 to TRBJ2-1, with D tentatively TRBD2 (5 bases). The CDR3 is 14 residues long. The ends were cut back, 0 bases at V and 7 bases at J, with 11 bases in the middle. The germline V gene has CDR1 SGHDT and CDR2 YYEEEE.

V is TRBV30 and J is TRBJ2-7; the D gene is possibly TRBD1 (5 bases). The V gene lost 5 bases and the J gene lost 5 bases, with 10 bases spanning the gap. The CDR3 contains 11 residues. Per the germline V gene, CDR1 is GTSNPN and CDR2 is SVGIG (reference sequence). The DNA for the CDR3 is TGTGCCTGGGCAGGGTTTCACGAGCAGTACTTC. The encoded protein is CAWAGFHEQYF.

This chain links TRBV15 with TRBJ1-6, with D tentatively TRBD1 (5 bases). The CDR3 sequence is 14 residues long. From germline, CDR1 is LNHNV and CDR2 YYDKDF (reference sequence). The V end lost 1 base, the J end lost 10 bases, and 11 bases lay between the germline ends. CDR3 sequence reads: CATSRGQRESPLHF. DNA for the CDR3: TGTGCCACCAGCAGAGGACAGCGGGAATCACCCCTCCACTTT.

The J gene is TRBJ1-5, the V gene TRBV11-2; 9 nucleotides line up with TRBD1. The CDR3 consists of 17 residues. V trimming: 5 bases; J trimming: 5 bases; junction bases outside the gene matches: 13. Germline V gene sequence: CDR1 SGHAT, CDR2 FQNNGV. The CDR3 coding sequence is TGTGCCAGCAGCCCCGGGCCCATGGGACAGGGCGATCAGCCCCAGCATTTT. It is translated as CASSPGPMGQGDQPQHF. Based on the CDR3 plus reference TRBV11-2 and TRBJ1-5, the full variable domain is EAGVAQSPRYKIIEKRQSVAFWCNPISGHATLYWYQQILGQGPKLLIQFQNNGVVDDSQLPKDRFSAERLKGVDSTLKIQPAKLEDSAVYLCASSPGPMGQGDQPQHFGDGTRLSIL.

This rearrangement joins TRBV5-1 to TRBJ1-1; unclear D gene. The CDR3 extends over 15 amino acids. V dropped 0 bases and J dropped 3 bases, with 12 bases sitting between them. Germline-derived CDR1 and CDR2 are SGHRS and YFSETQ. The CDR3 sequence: CASSLALGTHTEAFF. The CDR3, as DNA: TGCGCCAGCAGCTTGGCTCTAGGCACACACACTGAAGCTTTCTTT.

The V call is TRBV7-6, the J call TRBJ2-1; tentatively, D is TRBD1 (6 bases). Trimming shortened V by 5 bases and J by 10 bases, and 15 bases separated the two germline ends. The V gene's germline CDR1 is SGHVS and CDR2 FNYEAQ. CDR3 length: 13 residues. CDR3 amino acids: CASSIQGAEEQFF. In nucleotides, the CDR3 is TGTGCCAGCAGCATACAGGGAGCTGAAGAGCAGTTCTTC.

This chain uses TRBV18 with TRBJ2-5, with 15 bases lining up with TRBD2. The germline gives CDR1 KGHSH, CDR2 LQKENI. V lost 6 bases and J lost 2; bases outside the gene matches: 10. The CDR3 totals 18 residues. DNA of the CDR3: TGTGCCAGCTCCCGCGGACTAGCGGGGGGGCCCCGTCAAGAGACCCAGTACTTC. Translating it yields CASSRGLAGGPRQETQYF.

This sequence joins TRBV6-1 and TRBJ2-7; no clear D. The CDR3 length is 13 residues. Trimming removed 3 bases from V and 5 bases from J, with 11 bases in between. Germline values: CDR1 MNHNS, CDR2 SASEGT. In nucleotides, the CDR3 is TGTGCCAGCAGTGATCAGGTCCAGGACGAGCAGTACTTC. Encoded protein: CASSDQVQDEQYF.

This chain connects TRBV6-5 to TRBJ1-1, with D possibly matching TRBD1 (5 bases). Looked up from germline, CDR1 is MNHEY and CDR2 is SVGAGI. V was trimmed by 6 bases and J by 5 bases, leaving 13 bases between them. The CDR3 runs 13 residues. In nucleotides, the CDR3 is TGTGCCAGCAGCTCCGACAGACCAACTGAAGCTTTCTTT. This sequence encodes CASSSDRPTEAFF.

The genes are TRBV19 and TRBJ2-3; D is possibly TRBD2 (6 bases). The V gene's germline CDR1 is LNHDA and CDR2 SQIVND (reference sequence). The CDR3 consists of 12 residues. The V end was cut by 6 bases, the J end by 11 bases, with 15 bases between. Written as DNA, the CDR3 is TGTGCCAGTAGCCAGGAGGGATGGGAGCAGTATTTT. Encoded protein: CASSQEGWEQYF.

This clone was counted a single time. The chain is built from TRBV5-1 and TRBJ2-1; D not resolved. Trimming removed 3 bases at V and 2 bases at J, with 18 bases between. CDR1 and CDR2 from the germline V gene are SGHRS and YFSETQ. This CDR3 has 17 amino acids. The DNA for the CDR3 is TGCGCCAGCAGCTCCCGTCCAGGCAGCCAGGCCTACAATGAGCAGTTCTTC. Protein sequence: CASSSRPGSQAYNEQFF.

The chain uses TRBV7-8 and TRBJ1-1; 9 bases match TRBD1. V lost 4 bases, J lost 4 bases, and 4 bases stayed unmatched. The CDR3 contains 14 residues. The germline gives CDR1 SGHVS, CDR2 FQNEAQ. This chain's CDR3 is CASSSTGGSTEAFF. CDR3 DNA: TGTGCCAGCAGCTCGACAGGGGGGAGCACTGAAGCTTTCTTT.

CDR3 sequence: CASTGQSPSTDTQYF. Here the CDR3 DNA reads TGTGCCAGCACGGGACAGTCCCCTAGCACAGATACGCAGTATTTT. The J gene is TRBJ2-3, the V gene TRBV2; 7 bases match TRBD1. V shed 7 bases and J 0 bases; nucleotides not matched to a gene: 7. The CDR3 extends over 15 amino acids. In germline, CDR1 is SNHLY, CDR2 FYNNEI.

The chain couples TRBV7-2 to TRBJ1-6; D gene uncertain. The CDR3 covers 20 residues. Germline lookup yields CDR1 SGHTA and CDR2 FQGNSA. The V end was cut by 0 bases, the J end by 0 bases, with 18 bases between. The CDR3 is CASSLALTGGWSSYNSPLHF. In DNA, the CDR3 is TGTGCCAGCAGCTTAGCGCTGACGGGAGGCTGGAGCTCCTATAATTCACCCCTCCACTTT. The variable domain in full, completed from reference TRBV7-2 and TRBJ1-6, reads GAGVSQSPSNKVTEKGKDVELRCDPISGHTALYWYRQSLGQGLEFLIYFQGNSAPDKSGLPSDRFSAERTGGSVSTLTIQRTQQEDSAVYLCASSLALTGGWSSYNSPLHFGNGTRLTVT.

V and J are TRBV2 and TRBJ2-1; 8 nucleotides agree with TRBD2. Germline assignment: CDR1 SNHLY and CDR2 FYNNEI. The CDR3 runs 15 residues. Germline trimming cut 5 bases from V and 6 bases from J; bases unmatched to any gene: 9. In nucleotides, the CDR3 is TGTGCCAGCAGTAAGGACCTCGGGACTAGCAATGAGCAGTTCTTC. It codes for CASSKDLGTSNEQFF.

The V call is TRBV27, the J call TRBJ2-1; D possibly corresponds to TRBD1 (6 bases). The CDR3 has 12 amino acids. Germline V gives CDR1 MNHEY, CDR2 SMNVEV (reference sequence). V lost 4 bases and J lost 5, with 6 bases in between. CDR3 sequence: CASSYRDNEQFF. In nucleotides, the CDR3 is TGTGCCAGCAGTTACAGGGACAATGAGCAGTTCTTC.

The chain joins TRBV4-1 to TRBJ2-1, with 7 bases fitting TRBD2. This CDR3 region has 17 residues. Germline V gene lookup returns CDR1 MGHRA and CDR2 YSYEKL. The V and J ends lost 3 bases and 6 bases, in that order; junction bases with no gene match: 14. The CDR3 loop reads CASSHRLADGRTNEQFF. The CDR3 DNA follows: TGCGCCAGCAGCCACCGGCTAGCGGACGGTAGAACCAATGAGCAGTTCTTC.

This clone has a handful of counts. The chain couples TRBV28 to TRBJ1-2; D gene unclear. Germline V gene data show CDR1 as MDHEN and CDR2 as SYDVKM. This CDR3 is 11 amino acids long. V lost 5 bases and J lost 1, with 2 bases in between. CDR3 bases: TGTGCCAGCAGTCTTAACTATGGCTACACCTTC. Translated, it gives CASSLNYGYTF.

CDR3 sequence reads: CASSLKLRETQYF. Written as DNA, the CDR3 is TGTGCCAGCAGCTTGAAACTAAGGGAGACCCAGTACTTC. The chain links TRBV5-6 to TRBJ2-5; D is undetermined. The CDR3 sequence is 13 residues long. Germline assignment: CDR1 SGHDT and CDR2 YYEEEE. The V end lost 1 base, the J end lost 5 bases, and 9 bases lay between the germline ends.

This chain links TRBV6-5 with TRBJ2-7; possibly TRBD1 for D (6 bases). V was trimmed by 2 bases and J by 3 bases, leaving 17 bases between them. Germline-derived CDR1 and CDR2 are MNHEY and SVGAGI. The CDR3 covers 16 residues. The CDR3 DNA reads TGTGCCAGCAGTTACCAGTCCAGGGGAAGGCACTACGAGCAGTACTTC. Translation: CASSYQSRGRHYEQYF.

The DNA of the CDR3 is TGTGCCAGCAGCCAAGATACGGGGGTCTCCTACAATGAGCAGTTCTTC. Amino acid sequence: CASSQDTGVSYNEQFF. This chain joins TRBV14 and TRBJ2-1; possible D gene TRBD2, 6 bases. CDR3 length: 16 residues. Trimming removed 0 bases from V and 0 bases from J, with 9 bases in between. Germline V gives CDR1 SGHDN, CDR2 FVKESK. Filled out from reference TRBV14 and TRBJ2-1, the complete variable domain reads EAGVTQFPSHSVIEKGQTVTLRCDPISGHDNLYWYRRVMGKEIKFLLHFVKESKQDESGMPNNRFLAERTGGTYSTLKVQPAELEDSGVYFCASSQDTGVSYNEQFFGPGTRLTVL.

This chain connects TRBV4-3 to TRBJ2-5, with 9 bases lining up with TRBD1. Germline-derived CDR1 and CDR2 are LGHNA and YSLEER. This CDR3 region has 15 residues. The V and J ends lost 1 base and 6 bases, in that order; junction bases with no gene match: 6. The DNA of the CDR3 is TGCGCCAGCAGCCAAGCACAGGGGGCGATCAAGACCCAGTACTTC. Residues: CASSQAQGAIKTQYF.

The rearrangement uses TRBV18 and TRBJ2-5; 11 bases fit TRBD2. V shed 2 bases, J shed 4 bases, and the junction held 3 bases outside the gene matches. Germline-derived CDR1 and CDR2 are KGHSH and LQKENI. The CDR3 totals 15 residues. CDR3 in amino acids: CASSPTGLAGETQYF. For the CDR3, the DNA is TGTGCCAGCTCACCAACCGGACTAGCGGGAGAGACCCAGTACTTC.

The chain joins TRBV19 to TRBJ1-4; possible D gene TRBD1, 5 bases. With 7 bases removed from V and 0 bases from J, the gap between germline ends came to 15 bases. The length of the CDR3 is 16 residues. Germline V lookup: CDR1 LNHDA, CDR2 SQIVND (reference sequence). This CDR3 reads CASTPGRGTTNEKLFF. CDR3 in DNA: TGTGCCAGTACCCCGGGGCGGGGCACAACTAATGAAAAACTGTTTTTT.

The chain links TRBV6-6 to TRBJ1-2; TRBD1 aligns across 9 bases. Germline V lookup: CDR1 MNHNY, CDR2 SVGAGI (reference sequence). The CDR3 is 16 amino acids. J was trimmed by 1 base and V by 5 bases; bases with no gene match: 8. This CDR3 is CASSKPPGQGNYGYTF. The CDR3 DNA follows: TGTGCCAGCAGTAAGCCCCCGGGACAGGGTAACTATGGCTACACCTTC.

This chain's CDR3 is CASSEVYRGGQETQYF. The CDR3 DNA reads TGTGCCAGCAGTGAAGTCTACAGGGGAGGCCAAGAGACCCAGTACTTC. The chain has TRBV6-1 and TRBJ2-5; TRBD1 is a possible D gene (7 bases). This CDR3 contains 16 residues. V lost 1 base to trimming and J lost 1 base, with 13 bases between them. The germline CDR1 and CDR2 sequences are MNHNS and SASEGT.